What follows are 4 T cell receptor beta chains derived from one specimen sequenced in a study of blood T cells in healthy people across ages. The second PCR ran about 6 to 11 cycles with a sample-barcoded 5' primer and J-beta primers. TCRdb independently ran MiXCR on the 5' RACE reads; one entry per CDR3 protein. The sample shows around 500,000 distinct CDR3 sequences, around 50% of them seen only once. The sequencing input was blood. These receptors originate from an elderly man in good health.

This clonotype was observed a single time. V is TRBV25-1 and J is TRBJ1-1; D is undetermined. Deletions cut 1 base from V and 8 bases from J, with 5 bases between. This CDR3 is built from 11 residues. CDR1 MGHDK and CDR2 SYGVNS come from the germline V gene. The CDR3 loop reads CASSECGEAFF. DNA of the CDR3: TGTGCCAGCAGTGAATGCGGCGAAGCTTTCTTT.

CDR3 in DNA: TGTGCCAGCAGTTACTCGGTGCCCAACAATGAGCAGTACTTC. It specifies CASSYSVPNNEQYF. The rearrangement uses TRBV6-5 and TRBJ2-7; D remains ambiguous. The germline V and J ends were trimmed by 0 bases and 7 bases, with 13 bases remaining between them. CDR1 is MNHEY, CDR2 SVGAGI, per germline. CDR3 length: 14 residues.

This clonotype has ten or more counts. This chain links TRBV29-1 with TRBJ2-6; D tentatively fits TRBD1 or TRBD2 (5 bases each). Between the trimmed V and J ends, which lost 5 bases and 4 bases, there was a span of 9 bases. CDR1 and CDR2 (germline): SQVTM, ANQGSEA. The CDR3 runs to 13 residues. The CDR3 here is CSVYRDGANVLTF. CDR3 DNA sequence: TGCAGCGTTTACCGGGACGGGGCCAACGTCCTGACTTTC.

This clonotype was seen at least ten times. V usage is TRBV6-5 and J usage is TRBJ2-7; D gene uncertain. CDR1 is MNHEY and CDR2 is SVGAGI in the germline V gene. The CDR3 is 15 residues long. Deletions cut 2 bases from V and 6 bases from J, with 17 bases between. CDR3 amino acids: CASSYGKGSTFEQYF. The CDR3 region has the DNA TGTGCCAGCAGTTACGGGAAGGGCAGCACATTCGAGCAGTACTTC.